These T cell receptor beta chains were read from a single sample in a study of CD8 T cells in ankylosing spondylitis. One entry per CDR3 protein, called by TCRdb with MiXCR from the 5' RACE reads. The sample lists fewer than 400,000 distinct CDR3 sequences, less than 10% seen once, with about 14% in the top ten. Sample: blood, either unsorted or a sorted T cell fraction (not recorded which). The receptors come from a male donor with ankylosing spondylitis. Each CDR3 is given with its conserved first and last residue. Fields, in order: V gene, clone size, D gene, J gene, CDR3 protein. The D gene is left open where the match is weak. Expanded clones get a size class; other rows say once, few or many, or leave the size out.

TRBV11-1	few	-	TRBJ2-1	CASSPGRVSYEQFF
TRBV28	-	-	TRBJ2-3	CASRGLWTDTQYF
TRBV12-3/TRBV12-4	many	TRBD1	TRBJ2-1	CASPGQGDNEQFF
TRBV2	many	-	TRBJ2-1	CASSEEGYQQFF
TRBV12-3/TRBV12-4	few	TRBD2	TRBJ2-3	CASNFLAGGSTDTQYF
TRBV10-2	-	TRBD1	TRBJ2-7	CASSESTFIGTGGSYEQYF
TRBV20-1	few	TRBD2	TRBJ2-5	CSARVAGQETQYF
TRBV15	few	-	TRBJ2-2	CATTWRTNTGELFF
TRBV10-3	few	-	TRBJ2-2	CAISEKTGELFF
TRBV4-2	few	TRBD2	TRBJ2-1	CASSQVFTLAGPSYNEQFF
TRBV7-9	many	TRBD1	TRBJ1-2	CASSLSTTGVEGGYTF
TRBV15	-	-	TRBJ1-2	CATSRERGRSFGYTF
TRBV5-1	-	-	TRBJ2-7	CASKATSYEQYF
TRBV20-1	-	TRBD1	TRBJ2-7	CSANNRGQGGYEQYF
TRBV7-2	-	-	TRBJ2-7	CASSPLGGGLPYEQYF
TRBV4-3	few	TRBD2	TRBJ2-7	CASSQAGGEFYEQYF
TRBV7-9	few	TRBD2	TRBJ2-7	CASSSDEGLAYEQYF